What follows are 31 T cell receptor beta chains derived from one specimen sequenced in a study of blood T cell repertoires in COVID-19. Profiling relied on immunoSEQ multiplex PCR, and the TCRdb table lists in-frame clones only, not all of them. The top ten hold about a sixth of the sample, which has approximately 130,000 clones, more than 75% seen once. Sequences were obtained from peripheral blood. The receptors originated from a woman in her fifties or sixties who had recovered from COVID-19.

This chain connects TRBV18 to TRBJ1-1, with D unresolved. This CDR3 contains 14 residues. Trimming cost V 2 bases and J 3 bases, with 10 bases left between them. The germline CDR1 and CDR2 sequences are KGHSH and LQKENI. This CDR3 reads CASSPEGTYTEAFF. For the CDR3, the DNA is TGTGCCAGCTCACCAGAGGGCACCTACACTGAAGCTTTCTTT.

The rearrangement joins TRBV5-4 to TRBJ2-6, with 11 bases identical to TRBD1. Trimming took 4 bases from V and 0 from J; bases not matched to a gene: 9. This CDR3 has 19 amino acids. Germline CDR1 is SGHNT and CDR2 is YYREEE (reference sequence). The CDR3 sequence: CASSPRTGGFASGANVLTF. CDR3 sequence (DNA): TGTGCCAGCAGCCCGAGGACAGGGGGCTTTGCCTCTGGGGCCAACGTCCTGACTTTC.

This clone was detected only a few times. The V gene is TRBV19, the J gene TRBJ1-2; TRBD1 is a possible D gene (5 bases). V lost 3 bases to trimming and J lost 0 bases, with 8 bases between them. CDR1 is LNHDA and CDR2 is SQIVND in the germline V gene (reference sequence). This CDR3 has 14 residues. CDR3 in amino acids: CASSIWGANYGYTF. CDR3 nucleotide sequence: TGTGCCAGTAGTATCTGGGGCGCTAACTATGGCTACACCTTC.

The V gene is TRBV19, the J gene TRBJ2-7, with 9 nucleotides matching TRBD1. The length of the CDR3 is 16 residues. Germline CDR1 and CDR2: LNHDA and SQIVND (reference sequence). V was pared by 5 bases and J by 2 bases, with 10 bases of the junction left unmatched. The DNA of the CDR3 is TGTGCCAGTAGTTTCGCTGGGACAGGGCCAACCTACGAGCAGTACTTC. Protein: CASSFAGTGPTYEQYF.

V gene TRBV6-1 combines with J gene TRBJ1-5; 8 bases are shared with TRBD1. The CDR3 runs 16 residues. From germline, CDR1 is MNHNS and CDR2 SASEGT. The ends lost 4 bases at V and 7 bases at J; junction bases unmatched: 12. The CDR3 region is CASSGFTGGGWQPQHF. Here the CDR3 DNA reads TGTGCCAGCAGTGGATTTACAGGGGGAGGATGGCAGCCCCAGCATTTT.

This clone has a single count. CDR3 nucleotides: TGTGCCTGGAGTGTACCCGGACAGGGCAGTTCACCCCTCCACTTT. The encoded protein is CAWSVPGQGSSPLHF. V usage is TRBV30 and J usage is TRBJ1-6; 8 positions match TRBD1. CDR1 and CDR2 (germline): GTSNPN, SVGIG (reference sequence). With 0 bases clipped from V and 9 bases from J, the junction kept 7 bases outside the gene matches. The CDR3 is 15 amino acids.

This chain links TRBV25-1 with TRBJ1-2, with a weak D call TRBD1 (6 bases). The CDR3 is 14 residues long. V was cut by 2 bases and J by 1 base, with 8 bases left in between. Germline V gene data show CDR1 as MGHDK and CDR2 as SYGVNS. This CDR3 is CASSEQGINYGYTF. The DNA for the CDR3 is TGTGCCAGCAGTGAACAGGGGATTAACTATGGCTACACCTTC.

This clone was seen more than once but under ten times. The chain links TRBV2 to TRBJ1-2; 11 nucleotides align to TRBD1. The CDR3 runs 14 residues. J was trimmed by 4 bases and V by 6 bases; bases with no gene match: 4. Germline V gives CDR1 SNHLY, CDR2 FYNNEI. The CDR3 nucleotides are TGTGCCAGCAGGACCGGGACAGGGGGCTATGGCTACACCTTC. Translating gives CASRTGTGGYGYTF.

The chain has TRBV12-3 or TRBV12-4 and TRBJ1-1, with a tentative D call TRBD1 (5 bases). With 3 bases removed from V and 9 bases from J, the gap between germline ends came to 11 bases. The CDR3 runs 12 residues. CDR3 protein: CASSFAGQKAFF. DNA for the CDR3: TGTGCCAGCAGTTTTGCAGGGCAAAAAGCTTTCTTT.

This clone appeared once. J is TRBJ1-6 and V is TRBV7-8, with TRBD1 matching over 7 bases. CDR1 SGHVS and CDR2 FQNEAQ come from the germline V gene. The CDR3 has 16 amino acids. V dropped 5 bases and J dropped 12; count of bases not matched to a gene: 16. The CDR3 DNA follows: TGTGCCAGCAGCCATACCGACAGGGACGGTTTTCGACCCCTCCACTTT. Protein: CASSHTDRDGFRPLHF.

The V and J genes are TRBV5-1 and TRBJ1-6; a weak D match, TRBD1 (5 bases). Germline assignment: CDR1 SGHRS and CDR2 YFSETQ. The CDR3 length is 15 residues. V was cut by 5 bases and J by 5 bases, with 14 bases left in between. As DNA, the CDR3 is TGCGCCAGCAGGGCCGGGGACTCAGATAATTCACCCCTCCACTTT. This sequence encodes CASRAGDSDNSPLHF.

This clone was seen a single time. The V and J genes are TRBV7-2 and TRBJ2-5, with 7 bases lining up with TRBD1. The CDR3 is made up of 18 amino acids. After removal of 5 bases from V and 2 bases from J, the junction contained 17 bases not matched to a gene. The germline CDR1 and CDR2 sequences are SGHTA and FQGNSA. The DNA of the CDR3 is TGTGCCAGCAGCCCCGGAACCGTACAGGGGTGGAGGCAAGAGACCCAGTACTTC. Translating gives CASSPGTVQGWRQETQYF.

V and J are TRBV5-1 and TRBJ2-5; 10 bases agree with TRBD2. Germline loops: CDR1 SGHRS, CDR2 YFSETQ. This CDR3 spans 15 amino acids. V shed 0 bases and J 5 bases; nucleotides not matched to a gene: 4. The CDR3 loop reads CASSLGAGGLETQYF. The CDR3 coding sequence is TGCGCCAGCAGCTTGGGAGCGGGGGGGCTTGAGACCCAGTACTTC. Using reference TRBV5-1 and TRBJ2-5 for the parts outside the CDR3, the full variable domain is KAGVTQTPRYLIKTRGQQVTLSCSPISGHRSVSWYQQTPGQGLQFLFEYFSETQRNKGNFPGRFSGRQFSNSRSEMNVSTLELGDSALYLCASSLGAGGLETQYFGPGTRLLVL.

The gene calls are TRBV11-3 and TRBJ2-4, with D possibly being TRBD2 (6 bases). Germline CDR1 and CDR2: SGHNT and YENEEA. V shed 5 bases and J shed 0 bases, with 14 bases lying between them. The CDR3 is 16 residues long. The CDR3 coding sequence is TGTGCCAGCAGCGGAGGGTTCCAACTAGCCAAAAACATTCAGTACTTC. Translating it yields CASSGGFQLAKNIQYF.

The chain uses TRBV7-2 and TRBJ2-5, with 9 bases fitting TRBD1. The CDR3 contains 15 residues. CDR1 and CDR2 (germline): SGHTA, FQGNSA. Trimming took 5 bases from V and 5 from J; bases not matched to a gene: 9. CDR3 in amino acids: CASSPPTGGRETQYF. The CDR3 DNA reads as TGTGCCAGCAGCCCCCCAACAGGGGGCCGTGAGACCCAGTACTTC.

This clone was counted at least ten times. V and J are TRBV5-1 and TRBJ2-7; 8 bases align to TRBD1. The CDR3 spans 13 residues. Trimming cost V 0 bases and J 5 bases; bases outside gene matches: 1. Germline V gives CDR1 SGHRS, CDR2 YFSETQ. The CDR3: CASSLAGGHEQYF. Here the CDR3 DNA reads TGCGCCAGCAGCTTGGCAGGGGGCCACGAGCAGTACTTC.

The genes are TRBV30 and TRBJ2-1; 12 positions agree with TRBD2. This CDR3 is built from 16 residues. Germline V gives CDR1 GTSNPN, CDR2 SVGIG (reference sequence). J gave up 5 bases and V 0 bases, and 5 bases lay outside the gene matches. The CDR3 loop is CAWSVIGLAGNNEQFF. CDR3 DNA: TGTGCCTGGAGTGTAATAGGACTAGCGGGGAACAATGAGCAGTTCTTC.

The V and J genes are TRBV27 and TRBJ2-7; 7 bases map to TRBD1. The junction had 7 bases not matched to a gene; V was cut back by 6 bases and J by 2 bases. This CDR3 has 14 amino acids. CDR1 is MNHEY, CDR2 SMNVEV, per germline (reference sequence). DNA for the CDR3: TGTGCCAGCAGCAAAGACAGGGTAGCCTACGAGCAGTACTTC. Its protein product is CASSKDRVAYEQYF.

V is TRBV6-5 and J is TRBJ1-1; TRBD1 might be the D (5 bases). The CDR3 is 15 residues long. Between the trimmed V and J ends, which lost 0 bases and 6 bases, there was a span of 14 bases. CDR1 and CDR2 (germline): MNHEY, SVGAGI. CDR3 DNA sequence: TGTGCCAGCAGTTACTCAGGACAAGGTGGACCTGAAGCTTTCTTT. Translated: CASSYSGQGGPEAFF.

The rearrangement uses TRBV6-5 and TRBJ1-2; D uncertain. The CDR3 consists of 13 residues. V lost 5 bases and J lost 7, with 14 bases in between. Germline V gene sequence: CDR1 MNHEY, CDR2 SVGAGI. CDR3 in DNA: TGTGCCAGCAGTCCCCGGGTTAGCGCTGGCTACACCTTC. Amino acids: CASSPRVSAGYTF.

This chain uses TRBV30 with TRBJ1-3, with D perhaps matching TRBD1 (5 bases). CDR1 is GTSNPN and CDR2 is SVGIG in the germline V gene (reference sequence). CDR3 length equals 13 residues. Trimming stripped 0 bases from V and 7 bases from J, with 10 bases between. CDR3 residues: CAWSVKGANTIYF. CDR3 nucleotides: TGTGCCTGGAGTGTAAAAGGGGCGAACACCATATATTTT.

The chain couples TRBV4-3 to TRBJ2-7, with D possibly matching TRBD2 (5 bases). The CDR3 sequence is 18 residues long. V lost 0 bases and J 4 bases, leaving 22 bases between the germline ends. CDR1 is LGHNA and CDR2 is YSLEER in the germline V gene. The CDR3 reads CASSQDRLLGETMYEQYF. The CDR3 DNA follows: TGCGCCAGCAGCCAAGATCGTCTGCTGGGAGAAACGATGTACGAGCAGTACTTC.

The chain joins TRBV4-1 to TRBJ1-2; D ambiguous. Looked up from germline, CDR1 is MGHRA and CDR2 is YSYEKL. V lost 1 base, J lost 8 bases, and 11 bases lay in between. CDR3 size: 13 residues. CDR3: CASSQVGEVGYTF. The CDR3 nucleotides read TGCGCCAGCAGCCAAGTCGGGGAGGTGGGCTACACCTTC.

V usage is TRBV18 and J usage is TRBJ2-7, with 9 bases that match TRBD1. V was pared by 6 bases and J by 3 bases, with 9 bases of the junction left unmatched. The germline V gene encodes CDR1 KGHSH and CDR2 LQKENI. This CDR3 is 15 amino acids long. CDR3 protein: CASSNQGQGYYEQYF. Here the CDR3 DNA reads TGTGCCAGCTCCAACCAGGGACAGGGTTACTACGAGCAGTACTTC.

This clone was seen a few times. The CDR3 coding sequence is TGTGCCAGCAGCCCGGGGAACAGGGGAACGGGCTACACCTTC. Amino acids: CASSPGNRGTGYTF. This chain connects TRBV7-9 to TRBJ1-2; 7 nucleotides agree with TRBD1. CDR3 length equals 14 residues. The germline CDR1 and CDR2 sequences are SEHNR and FQNEAQ (reference sequence). With V trimmed by 5 bases and J by 8 bases, 11 bases remained unmatched.

The chain is built from TRBV19 and TRBJ2-7; 11 bases are a match to TRBD1. J lost 2 bases, V lost 6 bases, and 3 bases had no gene match. The germline CDR1 and CDR2 sequences are LNHDA and SQIVND (reference sequence). This CDR3 has 14 residues. In DNA form, the CDR3 reads TGTGCCAGTAGGACGGGACAGGGGGCCTACGAGCAGTACTTC. Translated: CASRTGQGAYEQYF.

The chain employs TRBV11-3 and TRBJ2-2; D remains ambiguous. This CDR3 spans 11 amino acids. Trimming took off 4 bases at V and 7 bases at J, with 4 bases between the two ends. Germline-derived CDR1 and CDR2 are SGHNT and YENEEA. The CDR3 loop reads CASSYGGELFF. CDR3 coding DNA: TGTGCCAGCAGCTACGGCGGGGAGCTGTTTTTT.

This chain connects TRBV10-3 to TRBJ1-2, with 9 nucleotides matching TRBD1. CDR1 and CDR2 from the germline V gene are ENHRY and SYGVKD. The CDR3 is made up of 14 amino acids. V was clipped by 6 bases and J by 6 bases; unmatched bases: 8. In DNA form, the CDR3 reads TGTGCCATCAGCCCTCGAGGGACAGGGAATGGCTACACCTTC. Translating gives CAISPRGTGNGYTF.

This clone was seen only once. The chain uses TRBV5-4 and TRBJ2-4; 7 nucleotides agree with TRBD2. With V trimmed by 4 bases and J by 9 bases, 16 bases remained unmatched. CDR1 is SGHNT, CDR2 YYREEE, per germline (reference sequence). The CDR3 consists of 16 residues. The CDR3 DNA follows: TGTGCCAGCAGCGAATGGGGGACTACGGTCCGCGGCATTCAGTACTTC. It translates to CASSEWGTTVRGIQYF.

This clone was counted a few times. The chain combines TRBV7-9 with TRBJ1-1; 7 bases align to TRBD1. V was pared by 2 bases and J by 3 bases, with 3 bases of the junction left unmatched. Per the germline V gene, CDR1 is SEHNR and CDR2 is FQNEAQ (reference sequence). The CDR3 contains 14 residues. The CDR3 DNA follows: TGTGCCAGCAGCTTACGACAGGGAGACACTGAAGCTTTCTTT. Its translation: CASSLRQGDTEAFF.

J is TRBJ2-7 and V is TRBV6-5, with D maybe TRBD1 (6 bases). The V gene lost 0 bases and the J gene lost 5 bases, with 14 bases spanning the gap. The CDR3 runs to 15 residues. Germline V gene sequence: CDR1 MNHEY, CDR2 SVGAGI. The CDR3 sequence is CASSYSISQGNEQYF. DNA of the CDR3: TGTGCCAGCAGTTACTCGATTAGCCAGGGGAACGAGCAGTACTTC.